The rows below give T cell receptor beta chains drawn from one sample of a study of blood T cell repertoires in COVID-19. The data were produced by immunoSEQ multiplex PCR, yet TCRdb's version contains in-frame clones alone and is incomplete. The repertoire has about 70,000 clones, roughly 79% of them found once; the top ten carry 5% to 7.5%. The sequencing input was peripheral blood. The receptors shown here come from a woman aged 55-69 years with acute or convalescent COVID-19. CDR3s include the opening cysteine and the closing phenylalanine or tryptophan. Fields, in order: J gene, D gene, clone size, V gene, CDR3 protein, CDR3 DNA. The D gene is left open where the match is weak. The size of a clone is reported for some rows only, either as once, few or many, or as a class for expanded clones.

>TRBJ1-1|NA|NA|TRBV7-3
CASSTYRAMGTEAFF
TGTGCCAGCAGCACGTACAGGGCGATGGGCACTGAAGCTTTCTTT
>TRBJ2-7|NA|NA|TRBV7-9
CASSLTRENEQYF
TGTGCCAGCAGCTTAACCAGGGAAAACGAGCAGTACTTC
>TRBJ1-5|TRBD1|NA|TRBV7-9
CASSSGTGVKPQHF
TGTGCCAGCAGCTCCGGGACAGGGGTCAAACCCCAGCATTTT
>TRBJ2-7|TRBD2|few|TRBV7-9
CASSLAMGRGLHLGQYF
TGTGCCAGCAGCTTAGCGATGGGCCGGGGACTACACCTAGGGCAGTACTTC
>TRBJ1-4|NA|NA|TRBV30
CAWSAQTTNEKLFF
TGTGCCTGGAGCGCACAAACAACTAATGAAAAACTGTTTTTT
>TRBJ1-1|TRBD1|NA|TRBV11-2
CASSSRTGRVGDTEAFF
TGTGCCAGCAGCTCCCGGACAGGAAGGGTGGGGGACACTGAAGCTTTCTTT
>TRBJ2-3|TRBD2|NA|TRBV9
CASSASGAGDTQYF
TGTGCCAGCAGCGCAAGCGGGGCGGGTGATACGCAGTATTTT
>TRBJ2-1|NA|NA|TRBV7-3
CASSQRGGPHNEQFF
TGTGCCAGCAGCCAAAGAGGAGGACCTCACAATGAGCAGTTCTTC
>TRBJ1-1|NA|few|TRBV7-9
CASSLVRNTEAFF
TGTGCCAGCAGCTTAGTGAGGAACACTGAAGCTTTCTTT
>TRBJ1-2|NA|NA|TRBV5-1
CASRLTGTANGYTF
TGCGCCAGCAGGTTAACCGGGACTGCGAATGGCTACACCTTC
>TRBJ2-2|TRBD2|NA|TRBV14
CASSPSGGATGELFF
TGTGCCAGCAGCCCTAGCGGGGGGGCCACCGGGGAGCTGTTTTTT
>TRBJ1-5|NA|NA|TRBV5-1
CASSTGGPNQPQHF
TGCGCCAGCTCGACAGGTGGCCCCAATCAGCCCCAGCATTTT
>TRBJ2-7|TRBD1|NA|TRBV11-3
CASSPGTGGHEQYF
TGTGCCAGCAGCCCCGGGACAGGGGGCCACGAGCAGTACTTC
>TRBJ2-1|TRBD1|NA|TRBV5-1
CASRLNSDRDGYNEQFF
TGCGCCAGCAGACTGAACTCGGACAGGGACGGCTACAATGAGCAGTTCTTC
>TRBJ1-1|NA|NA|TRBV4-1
CASSQEGGKRLEAFF
TGCGCCAGCAGCCAAGAGGGGGGGAAGAGGCTTGAAGCTTTCTTT
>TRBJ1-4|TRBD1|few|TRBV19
CASSEGGAFEKLFF
TGTGCCAGTAGTGAAGGGGGCGCGTTTGAAAAACTGTTTTTT
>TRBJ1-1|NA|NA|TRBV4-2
CASSQDPLFTEAFF
TGTGCCAGCAGCCAAGACCCACTTTTCACTGAAGCTTTCTTT
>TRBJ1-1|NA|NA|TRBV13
CASSFSLSVGGRVAFF
TGTGCCAGCAGCTTTTCCCTCTCCGTCGGGGGGCGGGTAGCTTTCTTT
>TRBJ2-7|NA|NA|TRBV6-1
CASSEIYEQYF
TGTGCCAGCAGTGAAATATACGAGCAGTACTTC
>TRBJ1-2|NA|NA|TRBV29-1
CSAYGIRDTTNYGYTF
TGCAGCGCTTACGGGATCCGGGACACTACTAACTATGGCTACACCTTC
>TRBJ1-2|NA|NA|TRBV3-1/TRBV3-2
CASSPTHSRLQGGYTF
TGTGCCAGCAGCCCCACTCACAGCCGATTACAGGGTGGCTACACCTTC
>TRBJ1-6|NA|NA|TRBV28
CASSPFLANSPLHF
TGTGCCAGCAGTCCCTTCCTAGCAAATTCACCCCTCCACTTT
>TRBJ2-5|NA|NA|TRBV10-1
CASSVRLEETQYF
TGCGCCAGCAGTGTCCGGTTAGAAGAGACCCAGTACTTC
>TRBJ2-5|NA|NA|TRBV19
CASSPTTGGETQYF
TGTGCCAGTAGTCCGACCACCGGAGGGGAGACCCAGTACTTC
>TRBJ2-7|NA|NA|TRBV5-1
CASSFASGGDYEQYF
TGCGCCAGCAGCTTCGCCTCTGGCGGGGACTACGAGCAGTACTTC
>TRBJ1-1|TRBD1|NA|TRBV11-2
CASRLTGVGTEAFF
TGTGCCAGCAGACTCACAGGGGTGGGCACTGAAGCTTTCTTT
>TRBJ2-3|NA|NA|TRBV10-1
CASSEETDTDTQYF
TGCGCCAGCAGTGAGGAGACAGACACAGATACGCAGTATTTT
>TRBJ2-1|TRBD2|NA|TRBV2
CASSKTSGGWNEQFF
TGTGCCAGCAGCAAGACTAGCGGGGGGTGGAATGAGCAGTTCTTC
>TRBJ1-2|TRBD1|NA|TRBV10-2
CASSEDRVQYGYTF
TGCGCCAGCAGTGAGGACAGGGTACAGTATGGCTACACCTTC
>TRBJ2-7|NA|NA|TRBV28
CASSPTRGRRLPYEQYF
TGTGCCAGCAGTCCCACCCGAGGAAGACGCCTTCCCTACGAGCAGTACTTC
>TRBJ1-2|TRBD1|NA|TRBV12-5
CASGLVLGQGIRDYGYTF
TGTGCTAGTGGTTTGGTACTCGGACAGGGTATAAGGGACTATGGCTACACCTTC
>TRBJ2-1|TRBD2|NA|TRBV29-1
CSAEGLAIQNEQFF
TGCAGCGCGGAGGGACTAGCGATACAAAATGAGCAGTTCTTC
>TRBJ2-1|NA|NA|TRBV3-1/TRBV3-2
CASSPFTSSYNEQFF
TGTGCCAGCAGCCCTTTCACGAGCTCCTACAATGAGCAGTTCTTC
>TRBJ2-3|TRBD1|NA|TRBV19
CACGQGADTQYF
TGTGCCTGCGGACAGGGGGCAGATACGCAGTATTTT